The rows below give T cell receptor beta chains drawn from one sample of a study of T cell changes during pregnancy in multiple sclerosis. The protocol was immunoSEQ multiplex PCR, while the TCRdb copy is restricted to in-frame clones and leaves out a portion. Seen here are approximately 35,000 clones, approximately 92% observed once, and the top ten hold 1.2%. Sequencing was carried out using PBMCs (not recorded whether the cells were cultured). The receptors derive from a female donor with multiple sclerosis, enrolled in a pregnancy study. CDR3s include the opening cysteine and the closing phenylalanine or tryptophan.

cdr3_aa j_call v_call
CASTMGQLGYEQYF TRBJ2-7 TRBV7-9
CASWGNQPQHF TRBJ1-5 TRBV21-1
CASSSQAAGARETQYF TRBJ2-5 TRBV28
CASSPGTSGSTDTQYF TRBJ2-3 TRBV11-2
CASSLDRYTIYF TRBJ1-3 TRBV7-2
CASSKAGTGPADTQYF TRBJ2-3 TRBV28
CAWSRYRGQPQHF TRBJ1-5 TRBV30
CASSERGLAGGIETQYF TRBJ2-5 TRBV9
CASSLSSGSYEQYF TRBJ2-7 TRBV5-1
CASTPGGNQPQHF TRBJ1-5 TRBV6-7
CAGGQGSTDTQYF TRBJ2-3 TRBV30
CASSPGTDMNTEAFF TRBJ1-1 TRBV6-4
CASSQVFLNEAFF TRBJ1-1 TRBV4-1
CASSIVRSNQPQHF TRBJ1-5 TRBV19
CASSSPRDTQYF TRBJ2-3 TRBV28
CASRSTSGTYEQYF TRBJ2-7 TRBV2
CASSPDYHKETQYF TRBJ2-5 TRBV13
CAWSVPPQRTQYF TRBJ2-3 TRBV30
CAWSAGDSSTDTQYF TRBJ2-3 TRBV30
CASSEGQPNYGYTF TRBJ1-2 TRBV18
CASSSPLAGSDTQYF TRBJ2-3 TRBV5-4
CASSDSASVGEQFF TRBJ2-1 TRBV6-4
CASSEQGGSYNEQFF TRBJ2-1 TRBV2
CASSPEGVSYEQYF TRBJ2-7 TRBV18
CASGDTLNTEAFF TRBJ1-1 TRBV6-1
CASSHRASYEQYF TRBJ2-7 TRBV14
CATGAGFNEKLFF TRBJ1-4 TRBV19
CASSRTSTDTQYF TRBJ2-3 TRBV27
CASRGGDFLTGELFF TRBJ2-2 TRBV27